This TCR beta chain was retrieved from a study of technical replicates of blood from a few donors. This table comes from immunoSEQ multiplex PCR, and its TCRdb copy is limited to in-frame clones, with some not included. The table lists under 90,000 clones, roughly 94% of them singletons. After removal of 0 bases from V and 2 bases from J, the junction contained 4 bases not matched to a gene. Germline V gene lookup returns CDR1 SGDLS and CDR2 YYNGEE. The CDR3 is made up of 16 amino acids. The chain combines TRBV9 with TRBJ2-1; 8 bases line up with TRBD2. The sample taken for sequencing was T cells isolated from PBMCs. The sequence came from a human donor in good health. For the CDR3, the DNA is TGTGCCAGCAGCGTAGCAAGCGGGGGCCCCTACAATGAGCAGTTCTTC. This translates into CASSVASGGPYNEQFF.